The next 27 T cell receptor beta chains were all read from a single sample in a study of Graves' ophthalmopathy and Graves' hyperthyroidism. TCR beta CDR3 regions were amplified from RNA transcripts. Scientists carried out first-round RT-PCR using HTBI primers and then a second-round multiplex PCR. TCRdb fed the multiplex PCR reads into MiXCR, producing one record per CDR3 protein. The sample shows about 1.1 million distinct CDR3 sequences, 36% of them seen only once. The sequenced sample was peripheral blood or thyroid tissue (not recorded which). The source is an adult man with Graves' hyperthyroidism.

This clonotype was counted once. For the CDR3, the DNA is TGTGCCAGCAGCTCGTCCAGGGGACGCCCCACCGGGGAGCTGTTTTTT. Protein product: CASSSSRGRPTGELFF. This chain connects TRBV7-9 to TRBJ2-2; maybe TRBD1 (6 bases). V was clipped by 4 bases and J by 4 bases, with 16 bases between them. CDR3 length equals 16 residues. In germline, CDR1 is SEHNR, CDR2 FQNEAQ (reference sequence). Looking up the rest from reference TRBV7-9 and TRBJ2-2 gives the full variable domain: DTGVSQNPRHKITKRGQNVTFRCDPISEHNRLYWYRQTLGQGPEFLTYFQNEAQLEKSRLLSDRFSAERPKGSFSTLEIQRTEQGDSAMYLCASSSSRGRPTGELFFGEGSRLTVL.

V and J are TRBV10-3 and TRBJ1-5; no firm D call. The CDR3 sequence is 13 residues long. Trimming pared 10 bases from V and 4 bases from J, leaving 14 bases between. The germline V gene has CDR1 ENHRY and CDR2 SYGVKD. Here the CDR3 DNA reads TGTGCCAGCAGATACGACTCGAATCAGCCCCAGCATTTT. Amino acid sequence: CASRYDSNQPQHF.

This clonotype showed up many times. The chain's CDR3 is CASSLRTGGLRETQYF. The CDR3 coding sequence is TGTGCCAGCAGCTTACGGACAGGGGGTTTGAGAGAGACCCAGTACTTC. The V and J genes are TRBV7-8 and TRBJ2-5; 10 bases line up with TRBD1. With 2 bases clipped from V and 4 bases from J, the junction kept 7 bases outside the gene matches. CDR3 length: 16 residues. Germline V gene data show CDR1 as SGHVS and CDR2 as FQNEAQ.

This clonotype came up once. The CDR3 protein is CAPTGPNQPQHF. The CDR3 DNA is TGTGCCCCGACAGGCCCAAATCAGCCCCAGCATTTT. The V gene is TRBV7-9, the J gene TRBJ1-5; perhaps TRBD1 as D (6 bases). The V and J ends lost 11 bases and 4 bases respectively, with 12 bases between them. CDR1 and CDR2 from the germline V gene are SEHNR and FQNEAQ (reference sequence). CDR3 size: 12 residues.

This chain links TRBV5-5 with TRBJ1-5; perhaps TRBD1 as D (6 bases). Germline CDR1 reads SGHKS; CDR2 reads YYEKEE (reference sequence). V dropped 4 bases and J dropped 10 bases, with 15 bases sitting between them. This CDR3 is built from 13 residues. The CDR3 is CASSRTAPGPQHF. The CDR3, as DNA: TGTGCCAGCAGCCGGACAGCCCCAGGCCCCCAGCATTTT.

This clonotype showed up many times. The J gene is TRBJ1-5, the V gene TRBV20-1; the D gene is possibly TRBD1 (5 bases). The CDR3 is 13 amino acids. Trimming stripped 4 bases from V and 0 bases from J, with 7 bases between. Germline values: CDR1 DFQATT, CDR2 SNEGSKA (reference sequence). In DNA, the CDR3 is TGCAGTGCTATGGGGGATAGCAATCAGCCCCAGCATTTT. Amino acids: CSAMGDSNQPQHF.

A note on this clonotype: Possible read error: a much larger clone is one base away. The gene calls are TRBV5-6 and TRBJ1-1; no clear D. The germline V gene has CDR1 SGHDT and CDR2 YYEEEE. Trimming shortened V by 3 bases and J by 5 bases, and 11 bases separated the two germline ends. CDR3 length equals 13 residues. The CDR3 sequence is CASSSAVETEAFF. CDR3 nucleotides: TGTGCCAGCAGCTCCGCAGTCGAGACTGAAGCTTTCTTT. Full variable domain (outside the CDR3, taken from reference TRBV5-6 and TRBJ1-1): DAGVTQSPTHLIKTRGQQVTLRCSPKSGHDTVSWYQQALGQGPQFIFQYYEEEERQRGNFPDRFSGHQFPNYSSELNVNALLLGDSALYLCASSSAVETEAFFGQGTRLTVV.

This clonotype was picked up one time. This CDR3 is missing its conserved last phenylalanine or tryptophan, likely due to a read error. No DNA is shown, since the ends of the CDR3 on it are uncertain; the CDR3 is the one TCRdb lists. This chain links TRBV9 with TRBJ2-1; the DNA was not used to check the table's D call, TRBD1. Germline-derived CDR1 and CDR2 are SGDLS and YYNGEE. The CDR3 is 11 residues long, ends included. The chain's CDR3 is CASSVEGQPNT.

The table lists this clonotype with many counts. This chain connects TRBV7-9 to TRBJ2-2; D may match TRBD1 or TRBD2 (5 bases each). This CDR3 region has 17 residues. V lost 5 bases and J 0 bases, leaving 16 bases between the germline ends. Germline CDR1 SEHNR, CDR2 FQNEAQ (reference sequence). The CDR3 reads CASSPIGSGPNTGELFF. CDR3 DNA: TGTGCCAGCAGCCCAATCGGGTCGGGACCGAACACCGGGGAGCTGTTTTTT.

This clonotype was counted at least ten times. J is TRBJ1-2 and V is TRBV6-5; D gene unclear. V shed 6 bases and J shed 1 base, with 3 bases lying between them. In germline, CDR1 is MNHEY, CDR2 SVGAGI. The CDR3 extends over 11 amino acids. In nucleotides, the CDR3 is TGTGCCAGCAGCAATAACTATGGCTACACCTTC. Translation gives CASSNNYGYTF.

This clonotype was observed at least ten times. The chain has TRBV7-3 and TRBJ2-7; no reliable D call. The CDR3 contains 14 residues. Trimming took off 3 bases at V and 3 bases at J, with 12 bases between the two ends. Germline V gene data show CDR1 as SGHTA and CDR2 as FQGTGA. DNA for the CDR3: TGTGCCAGCAGCTTGAGTACGGTCGGCTACGAGCAGTACTTC. It is translated as CASSLSTVGYEQYF.

This chain uses TRBV7-9 with TRBJ2-2, with 9 bases fitting TRBD2. V lost 3 bases, J lost 5 bases, and 10 bases stayed unmatched. Looked up from germline, CDR1 is SEHNR and CDR2 is FQNEAQ (reference sequence). This CDR3 is 17 amino acids long. CDR3 sequence: CASSFPSGKGGTGELFF. The CDR3 DNA follows: TGTGCCAGCAGCTTCCCTAGCGGGAAGGGAGGTACCGGGGAGCTGTTTTTT.

The sample holds many counts of this clonotype. The rearrangement joins TRBV10-3 to TRBJ2-5, with 11 bases aligning to TRBD2. Germline V gives CDR1 ENHRY, CDR2 SYGVKD. The CDR3 contains 15 residues. The J segment lost 4 bases and the V segment lost 2 bases, leaving 3 bases of the junction unmatched. The CDR3 DNA reads TGTGCCATCAGTGAGGGAACTAGCGGGGGAGAGACCCAGTACTTC. Protein sequence: CAISEGTSGGETQYF.

This clonotype was seen only a few times. The chain joins TRBV9 to TRBJ2-2; D gene unclear. Trimming took off 2 bases at V and 7 bases at J, with 12 bases between the two ends. CDR1 and CDR2 (germline): SGDLS, YYNGEE. The CDR3 runs 14 residues. CDR3 bases: TGTGCCAGCAGCGTTGTAGGAAGGATCGGGGAGCTGTTTTTT. It encodes CASSVVGRIGELFF.

This clonotype was found once. The chain combines TRBV29-1 with TRBJ1-1; 7 bases fit TRBD1. The germline CDR1 and CDR2 sequences are SQVTM and ANQGSEA. This CDR3 is 12 amino acids long. Trimming removed 6 bases from V and 3 bases from J; junction bases left unmatched: 4. The DNA of the CDR3 is TGCAGCGTAGGACAGGCGCACACTGAAGCTTTCTTT. Translated: CSVGQAHTEAFF.

As concerns this clonotype: A read error may account for a junction end that differs from germline. The chain recombines TRBV29-1 with TRBJ2-5, with 7 bases lining up with TRBD1. This CDR3 spans 17 amino acids. Germline V CDR1 and CDR2: SQVTM, ANQGSEA. CDR3 in DNA: TGCAGCGTTGTGCGGAACACCGGGACAGTCCCAAGAGAGGCCCAGTACTTC. Translation gives CSVVRNTGTVPREAQYF.

This clonotype was observed at least ten times. The chain combines TRBV9 with TRBJ1-1; tentative D call: TRBD1 (6 bases). This CDR3 spans 15 amino acids. Germline values: CDR1 SGDLS, CDR2 YYNGEE. V lost 0 bases and J lost 4, with 13 bases in between. This chain's CDR3 is CASSVGGGGGTEAFF. The CDR3 DNA sequence: TGTGCCAGCAGCGTAGGTGGAGGGGGAGGCACTGAAGCTTTCTTT.

This clonotype was recorded at least ten times. The V call is TRBV29-1, the J call TRBJ2-7; no clear D gene. The germline V gene encodes CDR1 SQVTM and CDR2 ANQGSEA. The CDR3 is 13 amino acids. Trimming took 2 bases from V and 1 from J, leaving 9 bases between them. In DNA, the CDR3 is TGCAGCGTTGAAACAGCGAAATCCTACGAGCAGTACTTC. Amino acids: CSVETAKSYEQYF.

This clonotype has more than one count but fewer than ten. This chain connects TRBV4-1 to TRBJ2-2; 7 positions agree with TRBD1. Trimming removed 3 bases from V and 5 bases from J; junction bases left unmatched: 6. This CDR3 is 15 amino acids long. CDR1 MGHRA and CDR2 YSYEKL come from the germline V gene. The chain's CDR3 is CASSQRTGQTGELFF. In DNA, the CDR3 is TGCGCCAGCAGCCAGCGGACAGGTCAAACCGGGGAGCTGTTTTTT.

At least ten counts were recorded for this clonotype. This sequence joins TRBV25-1 and TRBJ2-7, with D perhaps TRBD1 (6 bases). V lost 6 bases to trimming and J lost 7 bases, with 10 bases between them. CDR3 length: 11 residues. The V gene's germline CDR1 is MGHDK and CDR2 SYGVNS. CDR3 protein: CASRTGKEQYF. CDR3 coding DNA: TGTGCCAGCAGAACAGGGAAAGAGCAGTACTTC.

The V and J genes are TRBV7-2 and TRBJ2-5; 7 positions match TRBD1. The CDR3 runs 12 residues. Germline trimming cut 6 bases from V and 13 bases from J; bases unmatched to any gene: 11. Looked up from germline, CDR1 is SGHTA and CDR2 is FQGNSA. In DNA, the CDR3 is TGTGCCAGCAGAGCAGACAGGGTGAAACTGTACTTC. This codes for CASRADRVKLYF.

This chain connects TRBV12-3 or TRBV12-4 to TRBJ2-2; 9 bases line up with TRBD2. J was trimmed by 7 bases and V by 2 bases; bases with no gene match: 11. This CDR3 has 17 residues. CDR3 sequence: CASSLSGPSGKGGELFF. CDR3 bases: TGTGCCAGCAGTTTATCAGGCCCTAGCGGGAAGGGCGGGGAGCTGTTTTTT.

Only a few counts were recorded for this clonotype. J is TRBJ1-6 and V is TRBV7-9, with 9 bases aligning to TRBD1. With 2 bases clipped from V and 10 bases from J, the junction kept 9 bases outside the gene matches. There are 16 residues in the CDR3. The V gene's germline CDR1 is SEHNR and CDR2 FQNEAQ (reference sequence). CDR3: CASSLNPGQGSSPLHF. The CDR3 nucleotides are TGTGCCAGCAGCTTAAACCCGGGACAGGGAAGCTCACCCCTCCACTTT.

This clonotype appeared a few times. This chain links TRBV30 with TRBJ1-5; perhaps TRBD1 as D (5 bases). V lost 1 base and J lost 9, with 13 bases in between. The CDR3 is 13 amino acids. Germline loops: CDR1 GTSNPN, CDR2 SVGIG (reference sequence). The CDR3 DNA is TGTGCCTGGAGTGAAGACGAGGGGACGCCCCAGCATTTT. Translation gives CAWSEDEGTPQHF.

This rearrangement joins TRBV7-9 to TRBJ1-4; 9 nucleotides match TRBD1. The V segment lost 5 bases and the J segment 7 bases; nucleotides outside the gene matches: 8. Germline CDR1 and CDR2: SEHNR and FQNEAQ (reference sequence). CDR3 length equals 15 residues. CDR3 sequence (DNA): TGTGCCAGCAGCCTCCTAACAGGGGGCAGTGAAAAACTGTTTTTT. Amino acid sequence: CASSLLTGGSEKLFF.

This rearrangement joins TRBV7-8 to TRBJ1-1; D not certain. V lost 5 bases and J 6 bases, leaving 13 bases between the germline ends. Germline V gene data show CDR1 as SGHVS and CDR2 as FQNEAQ. This CDR3 is built from 13 residues. Here the CDR3 DNA reads TGTGCCAGCAGCCCCGACCTTTTGGCTGAAGCTTTCTTT. The encoded protein is CASSPDLLAEAFF.

V usage is TRBV4-1 and J usage is TRBJ1-4; D gene ambiguous. V gave up 3 bases and J gave up 7 bases, with 18 bases separating them. The V gene's germline CDR1 is MGHRA and CDR2 YSYEKL. The CDR3 runs to 16 residues. For the CDR3, the DNA is TGCGCCAGCAGCCACTCTGAGGCGCCAATTGGTGAAAAACTGTTTTTT. This gives the protein CASSHSEAPIGEKLFF.